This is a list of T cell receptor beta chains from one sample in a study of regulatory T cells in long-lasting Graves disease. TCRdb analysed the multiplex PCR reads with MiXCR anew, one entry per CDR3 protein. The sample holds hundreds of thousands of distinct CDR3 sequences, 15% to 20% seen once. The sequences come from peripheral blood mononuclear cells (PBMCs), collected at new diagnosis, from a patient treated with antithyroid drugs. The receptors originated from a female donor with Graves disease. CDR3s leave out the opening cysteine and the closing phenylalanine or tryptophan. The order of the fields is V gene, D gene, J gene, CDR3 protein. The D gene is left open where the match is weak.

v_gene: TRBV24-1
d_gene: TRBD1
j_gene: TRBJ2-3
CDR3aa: AASGTGGPGDTQY

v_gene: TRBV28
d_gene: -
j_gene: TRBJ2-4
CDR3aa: ASSLGGGIVAKNIQY

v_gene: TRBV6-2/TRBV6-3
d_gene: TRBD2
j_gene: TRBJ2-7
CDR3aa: ASSELALAGGYEQY

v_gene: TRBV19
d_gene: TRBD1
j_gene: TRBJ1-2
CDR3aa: ASKGTGGSGGLT

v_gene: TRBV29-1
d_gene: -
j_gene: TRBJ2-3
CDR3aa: SVAPSQVPTDTQY

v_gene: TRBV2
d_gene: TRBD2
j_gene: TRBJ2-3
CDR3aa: ASRLAGYTDTQY

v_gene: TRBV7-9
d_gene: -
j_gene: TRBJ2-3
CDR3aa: ASSSVGWSDTQY

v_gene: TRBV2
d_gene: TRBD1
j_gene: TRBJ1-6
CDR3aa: ASSEGRGHSPLH

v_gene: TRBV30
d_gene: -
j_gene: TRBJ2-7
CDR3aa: SWSGWEFASTEEQY

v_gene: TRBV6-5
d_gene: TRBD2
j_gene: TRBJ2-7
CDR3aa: ASSYSVGTSGTYEQY

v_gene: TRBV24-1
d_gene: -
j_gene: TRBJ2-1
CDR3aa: ATSSTYNEQF

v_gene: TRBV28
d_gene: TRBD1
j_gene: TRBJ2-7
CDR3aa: AVQGARSYEQY

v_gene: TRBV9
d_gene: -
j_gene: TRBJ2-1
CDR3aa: ASSVEWLYNNEQF

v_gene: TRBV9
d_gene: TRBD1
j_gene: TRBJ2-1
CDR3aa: ASSVGSRDRVNEQF

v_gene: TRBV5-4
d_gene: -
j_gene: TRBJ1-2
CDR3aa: ASSLKDPRYGYT

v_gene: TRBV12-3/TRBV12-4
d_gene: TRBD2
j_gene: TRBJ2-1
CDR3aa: ASRSSGNYNEQF

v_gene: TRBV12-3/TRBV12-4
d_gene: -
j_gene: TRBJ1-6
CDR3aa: ASSPRAAPGAPLH

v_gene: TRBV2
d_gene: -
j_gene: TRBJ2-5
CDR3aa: ASSEIGETQY

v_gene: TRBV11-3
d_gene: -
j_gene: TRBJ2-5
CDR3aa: ASAATTVQETQY

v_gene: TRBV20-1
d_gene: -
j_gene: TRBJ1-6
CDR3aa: SARDHGGRLNSPLH

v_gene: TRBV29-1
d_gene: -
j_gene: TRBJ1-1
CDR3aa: SVRSLGTEAF

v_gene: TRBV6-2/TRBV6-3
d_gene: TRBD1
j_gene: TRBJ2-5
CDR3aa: ASSYLRGPHQGTQY

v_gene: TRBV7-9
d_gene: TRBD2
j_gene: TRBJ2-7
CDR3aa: ASNPGLAPADEQY

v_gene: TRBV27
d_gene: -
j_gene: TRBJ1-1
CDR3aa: ASSAPSVGTGSRPEAF

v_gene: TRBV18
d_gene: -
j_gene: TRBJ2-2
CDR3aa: ASSLAGNTGELF

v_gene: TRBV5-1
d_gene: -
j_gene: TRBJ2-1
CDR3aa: ASTFTGGGNSYNEQF

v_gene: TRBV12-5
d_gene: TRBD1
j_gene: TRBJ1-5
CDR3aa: ASGFSRGLGQPQH

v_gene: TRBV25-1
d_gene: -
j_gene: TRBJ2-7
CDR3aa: ASSGYDWSTYEQY

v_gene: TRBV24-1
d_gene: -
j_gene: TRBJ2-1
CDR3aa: ATSDTSGYPYNEQF

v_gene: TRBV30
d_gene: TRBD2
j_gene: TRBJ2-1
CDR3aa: AWSVTSGNNEQF

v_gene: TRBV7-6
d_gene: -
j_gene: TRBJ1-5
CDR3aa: ASSLWSQGVRQPQH

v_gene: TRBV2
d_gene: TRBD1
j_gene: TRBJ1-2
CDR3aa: ASSRRTGDGYT

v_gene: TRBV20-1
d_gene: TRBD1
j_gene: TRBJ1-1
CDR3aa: SAHPTGEDTEAF

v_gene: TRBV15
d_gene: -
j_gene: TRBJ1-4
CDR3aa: ATSRGEEKLF

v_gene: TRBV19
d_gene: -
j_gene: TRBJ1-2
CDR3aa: ASSITRTDYGYT

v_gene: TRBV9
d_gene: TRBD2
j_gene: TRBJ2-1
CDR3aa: ASSAHPAGGGNEQF

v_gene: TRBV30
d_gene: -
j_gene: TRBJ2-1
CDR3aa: AWAARVGVNEQF

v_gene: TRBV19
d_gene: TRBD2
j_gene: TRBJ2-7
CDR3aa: ASSNIAGVSEQY

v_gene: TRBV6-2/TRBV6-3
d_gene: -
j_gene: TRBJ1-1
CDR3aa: ASRIGTVEGEAF

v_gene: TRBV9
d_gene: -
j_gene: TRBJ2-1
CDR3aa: ASSGDGVEQF

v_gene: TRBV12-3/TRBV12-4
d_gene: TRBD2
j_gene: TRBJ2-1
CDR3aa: ASSLALKGSGLVLYNEQF

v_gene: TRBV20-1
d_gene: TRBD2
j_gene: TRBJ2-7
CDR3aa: SAKLGGLGTGQY